The present TCR beta chain was sequenced within a study of human T cells and chemical hapten exposure. Study background: Researchers reported sensitizing a 2 cm by 2 cm upper inner arm skin site with 2% DPC. Per-sample variation in TCR yield stemmed mainly from small pooled library volume differences. The study, taken as a whole, reports: Expanded TCRs grouped into significantly more large CDR3 similarity clusters than controls produced.

As the library was built, unique molecular identifiers were attached to individual cDNA molecules. One entry per CDR3 protein results from TCRdb running MiXCR on the RACE reads. The data hold about 360,000 distinct CDR3 sequences, with around 5% observed a single time. The time point is: patch test 1, 2 weeks after DPC sensitization. As to treatment: therapeutic diphenylcyclopropenone sensitization with weekly scalp DPC. Note on this clonotype: Its antigen is still unknown.

Germline V gene lookup returns CDR1 SGDLS and CDR2 YYNGEE. The V and J ends lost 0 bases and 9 bases respectively, with 10 bases between them. The CDR3 is 14 residues long. This clonotype originated in a woman in her forties or fifties with alopecia areata. Some clones in this sample may be carry-over from other donors' samples. Sequencing used whole blood, obtained in connection with sensitization to the hapten diphenylcyclopropenone (DPC). The chain combines TRBV9 with TRBJ1-6; D is ambiguous. CDR3 in amino acids: CASSVAGSLSPLHF. The CDR3, as DNA: TGTGCCAGCAGCGTAGCGGGATCCCTTTCACCCCTCCACTTT.